The following is a T cell receptor (beta chain) sequence with its context. Its antigen is unknown. Within one base of it there is no much larger clone, and no base qualities were kept. For CDR1 and CDR2, the germline V gene lists SNHLY and FYNNEI. From the cysteine up to the phenylalanine, the CDR3 has a length of 14 residues. Only the CDR3 DNA stays, 42 bases, in frame from base 1. Trimming accounts for 5 bases at V and 7 bases at J, while the number of junction bases matched to no gene is 10. Libraries came from the immunoSEQ multiplex PCR assay. For the multiplex PCR, a mixture combining 60 forward primers for TCR Vbeta segments and 13 reverse primers for TCR Jbeta segments was used. Amplification of the CDR3 region of rearranged TCR beta genes was performed with a multiplex PCR assay on genomic DNA. The Illumina HiSeq System was used to sequence the amplified TCR beta libraries as 87-base-pair reads. On the authors' methods: A later analysis tallied 70 million to 100 million unique TCR beta chains across the 700 or so repertoires, and around 9.9 million of those chains were shared by two or more donors. Raw reads were error-corrected and collapsed into unique sequences with a nearest-neighbor algorithm that merged closely related sequences to remove PCR and sequencing errors. Alignment of CDR3 sequences to IMGT reference sequences was used to assign V, D and J gene segments. Each retained sequence needed at least a six-nucleotide match to both a V gene segment and a J gene segment. Rearrangements were called productive when the CDR3 lacked stop codons and stayed in frame with V and J; all others were non-productive. CDR3 was defined by IMGT convention, running from the second conserved V-encoded cysteine to the conserved J-encoded phenylalanine. In an earlier analysis of around 540 of the donors, sequences lacking an unambiguous match to a single V gene segment were excluded. An earlier analysis of a few hundred of the donors called V segments functional above 56.7% productive rearrangements and segregating when the between-donor standard deviation exceeded 5%. A statistical classification framework was built for diagnosing cytomegalovirus status from the catalog of TCR beta chain sequences. A later analysis assigned V and J genes by comparing TCR nucleotide sequences with IMGT/GENE-DB human TR gene sequences. A later analysis assigned CDR3 sequences and most-parsimonious VDJ recombination scenarios with the TCRdist pipeline. In a later analysis, each TCR beta chain was defined by its CDR3 amino acid sequence together with its V-gene family, and reads without a unique V-gene family were excluded. To address suspected cross-contamination and a sequencing artifact, a later analysis removed roughly 580 highly shared, low-generation-probability nucleotide sequences. A later analysis calculated a clonal expansion index for each public chain from normalized within-repertoire ranks of inferred template counts. Generation probabilities in a later analysis came from a VDJ recombination model fitted to out-of-frame rearrangements, and those results were checked against IGoR. In a later analysis, TCR-TCR, TCR-HLA and TCR-CMV co-occurrence was scored with hypergeometric tests, and a repertoire-size bias correction was applied to TCR pairs. In a later analysis, false discovery rates were estimated by permuting HLA or CMV assignments 20 times. In a later analysis, co-occurring TCRs were grouped with DBSCAN, and TCRdist sequence similarity was added when clustering was performed within HLA-allele-positive subsets. For co-occurrence clustering, repertoires with fewer than 30,000 or more than 120,000 public chains were excluded, along with a handful of repertoires with anomalous nucleotide sharing. Imported from immuneACCESS, the table was reduced by TCRdb to in-frame sequences with V and J called. These copies leave out some clones; in studies compared against another copy, an unresolved V gene accounts for under half, and the cause of the remainder is not known. V and J calls and clone size are copied from that table; D and trimming were computed from the DNA. The sample records around 140,000 clones, 70% of which are singletons. Approximately 2.3% of the sample goes to the ten largest clones.

This entry belongs to a study of cytomegalovirus exposure and HLA in healthy donors (dated 2017 in TCRdb). About the full investigation: In an earlier analysis of some 550 of the donors, 250 to 350 Gb of sequence data and roughly 100 million unique TCR beta sequences from roughly 200 million T cells were reported. An early release that covered roughly 600 HLA-typed donors contained approximately 300 gigabases of sequencing data and roughly 84 million unique TCR sequences. Of the roughly 400 genotyped donors, over 70% fell in the genetic ancestry cluster associated with self-reported Caucasian donors. The study was designed to test whether signatures of past pathogen exposure could be identified by cataloging public T cell receptors. The study profiled the T cell repertoires of approximately 700 subjects by immunosequencing and related them to cytomegalovirus serostatus. In addition to the first cohort of hundreds of subjects, a separate validation cohort of 120 different subjects was used. To predict cytomegalovirus infection status, the study brought together high-throughput TCR immunosequencing, statistical association of individual TCRs with disease status, and machine learning. In a later analysis, previously published TCR beta repertoires from 600 to 850 donors were re-analyzed and high-resolution HLA genotyping was added so that TCR occurrence patterns could be studied. Rather than using new phenotypic data, the later analysis identified candidate immune exposures from TCR beta sequences and from how often those sequences occurred across donors. An earlier analysis of 587 of the donors applied high-throughput TCR beta sequencing to assess whether each TCR beta V gene segment acted as functional or pseudogenic. Donor age, sex, ethnicity and CMV serostatus were compiled together with the repertoire data. In a later genetic analysis, genome-wide SNP genotypes for about 55% of the roughly 670 donors were used, and that subset was treated as a discovery cohort. All discovery cohort repertoires had been generated on a single sequencing platform. HLA typing included class I and class II loci at four-digit resolution. Typing coverage differed by locus: A, B, C, DRB1 and DQB1 were typed in roughly 620-630 donors, DQA1 in roughly 510, DPA1 in approximately 600, and DPB1 in about 450. Because of strong linkage in the cohort, five DR-DQ haplotypes were treated as single units for association and clustering. Among 398 genotyped donors of the cohort, an average of about 240,000 unique TCR beta nucleotide sequences were sequenced per donor, around 18% of them non-productive. Paper-wide results and their limitations: In vitro tests confirmed that a few of the cytomegalovirus-associated TCR beta chains recognize cytomegalovirus antigens. According to a later analysis, parvovirus B19, influenza, CMV and Epstein-Barr virus appeared linked to several top co-occurrence clusters. The cohort was sequenced for TCR beta chains only, and without alpha or paired-chain data the features that could be detected were limited. Most TCR sequences were seen in very few donors, while some public TCRs were found in many individuals. A cluster of highly shared sequence variants was judged likely to represent a technical artifact of the sequencing pipeline. A later analysis associated approximately 17,000 TCR beta sequences with specific HLA alleles at a false discovery rate of 0.05. Linkage disequilibrium might explain the correlated functional status among segregating V segments, but an unknown experimental factor could not be ruled out. In a later analysis, TCR association rates were found to vary across HLA loci, with the most associated TCRs seen for DRB1 alleles and the fewest for HLA-C alleles. In both the original and validation cohorts, the classifier was reported to diagnose cytomegalovirus status with high specificity and sensitivity. Because some donors lacked HLA typing at each locus, the association tests relied only on the typed subset. The study gave a list of about 150 TCR beta chains associated with cytomegalovirus. The authors suggested that the approach could potentially be extended to other disease states and immunological phenotypes. A later analysis found that most CMV-associated TCR beta chains appeared HLA-restricted, with HLA associations seemingly driven largely by CMV exposure. A later analysis found that HLA-associated TCR beta chains were more clonally expanded and had lower generation probabilities than equally common non-associated chains. When HLA alleles, especially DR and DQ, strongly co-occurred, attributing TCR associations to individual alleles was difficult. Because counts were too low, under 20 rarely observed V segments, including chromosome 9 orphons, were left out of the earlier analysis of 500 to 750 of the donors. A later genetic analysis reported fewer N-insertions in productive TCRs among donors in an Asian-associated ancestry cluster than the roughly 690-donor mean. CMV serostatus was the only immune exposure information available for the cohort. In an earlier analysis of 587 of the donors, most TCR beta V segments appeared in productive rearrangements about 87% or about 30% of the time, broadly matching IMGT annotations. Roughly uniform sequencing depth across donors was assumed in presence/absence analyses, although this assumption may not hold. A further reported finding was that TCR beta sequences accurately predicted the HLA-A and HLA-B alleles for most subjects in the first cohort. Some IMGT-functional V segments, including TRBV6-2 and TRBV6-3, could not be told apart with the 87-base-pair reads, so those segments were excluded. In a later genetic analysis, a missense DCLRE1C variant was associated with V-gene and J-gene trimming of TCR beta chains, and the association was replicated in an independent cohort.

The cohort comprised fewer than 750 healthy bone marrow donors. At the time of sampling, all cohort members were nominally healthy, though unrecorded immune exposures were likely present. The donor tested CMV seropositive, placing the donor among the 289 seropositive members of the cohort. A peripheral blood sample was provided by each donor, and peripheral blood mononuclear cells were used for TCR beta sequencing. The Qiagen DNeasy Blood Extraction Kit was used to extract genomic DNA from the blood cell samples. This sequence was found in a woman aged 55-69 years in good health and CMV-seropositive. The rearranged segments are TRBV2 and TRBJ1-2, and 7 bases in between align with TRBD1. The sequenced material came from PBMCs. The CDR3 here reads CASSPTTGRSGYTF. The nucleotide sequence is given as TGTGCCAGCAGTCCCACGACAGGGAGGAGTGGCTACACCTTC.